This T cell receptor (beta chain) was sequenced in a study of blood T cell repertoires in COVID-19. Study overall: Samples came from the United States, Italy and Spain, spanning acute and convalescent COVID-19.

V lost 5 bases and J lost 11, with 12 bases in between. The CDR3 is 11 residues long. Germline values: CDR1 MDHEN, CDR2 SYDVKM. This clone was counted once. This table comes from immunoSEQ multiplex PCR, and its TCRdb copy is limited to in-frame clones, with some not included. The sample consists of about 150,000 clones, about 82% of them appearing once. Cohort assignment relied on participant-reported clinical history. Cohort 3 recovered donors had two negative PCRs, clearance, or symptom resolution. The TCR originated in a woman in her thirties or forties who had recovered from COVID-19. V and J are TRBV28 and TRBJ1-1, with unresolved D. Sequencing input: PBMCs or T cells enriched from blood (not recorded which). This CDR3 reads CASSIAAYAFF. The CDR3 bases are TGTGCCAGCAGTATAGCCGCCTATGCTTTCTTT.